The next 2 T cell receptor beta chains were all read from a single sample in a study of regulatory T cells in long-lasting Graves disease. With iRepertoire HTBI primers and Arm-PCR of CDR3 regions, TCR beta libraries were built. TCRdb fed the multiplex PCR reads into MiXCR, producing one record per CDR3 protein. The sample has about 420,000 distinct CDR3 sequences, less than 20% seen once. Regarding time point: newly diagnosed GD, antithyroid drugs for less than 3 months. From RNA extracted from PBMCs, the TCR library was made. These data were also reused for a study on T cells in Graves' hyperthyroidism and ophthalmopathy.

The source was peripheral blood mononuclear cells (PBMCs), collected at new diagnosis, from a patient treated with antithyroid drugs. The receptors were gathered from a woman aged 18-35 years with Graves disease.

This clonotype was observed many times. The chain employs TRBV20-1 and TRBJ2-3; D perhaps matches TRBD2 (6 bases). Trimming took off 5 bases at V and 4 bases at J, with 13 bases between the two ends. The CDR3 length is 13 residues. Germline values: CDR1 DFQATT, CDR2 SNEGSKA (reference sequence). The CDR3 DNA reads TGCAGTGCTGATCGGACGGGAGCAGATACGCAGTATTTT. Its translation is CSADRTGADTQYF.

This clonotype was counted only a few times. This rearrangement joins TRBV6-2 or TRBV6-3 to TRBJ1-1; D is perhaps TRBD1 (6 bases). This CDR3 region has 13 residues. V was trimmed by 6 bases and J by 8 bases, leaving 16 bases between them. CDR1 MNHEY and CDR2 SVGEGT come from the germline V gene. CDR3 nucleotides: TGTGCCAGCAGCCCCCCGGGGGGGCGGGAAGCTTTCTTT. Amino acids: CASSPPGGREAFF.